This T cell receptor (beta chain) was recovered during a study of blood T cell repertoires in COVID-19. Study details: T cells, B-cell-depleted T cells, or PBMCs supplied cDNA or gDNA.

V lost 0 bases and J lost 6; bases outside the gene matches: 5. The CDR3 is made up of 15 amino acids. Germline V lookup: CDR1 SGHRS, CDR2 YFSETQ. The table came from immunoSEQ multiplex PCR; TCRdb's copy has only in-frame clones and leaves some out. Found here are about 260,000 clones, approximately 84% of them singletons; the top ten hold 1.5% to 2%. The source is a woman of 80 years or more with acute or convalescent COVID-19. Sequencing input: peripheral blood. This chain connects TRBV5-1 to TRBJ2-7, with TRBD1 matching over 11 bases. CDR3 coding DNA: TGCGCCAGCAGCTTGGAGGGACAGGGGGTATCCGAGCAGTACTTC. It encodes CASSLEGQGVSEQYF.